This T cell receptor beta chain was identified in a study of immune heterogeneity within non-small cell lung tumors. Background on the study: There were several squamous cell carcinomas, around ten non-squamous carcinomas and 1 tumor not otherwise specified.

It was a multiplex PCR that amplified TCR beta CDR3, with 32 V and 13 J primers. TCRdb fed the multiplex PCR reads into MiXCR, producing one record per CDR3 protein. The sample contains 14,000 to 15,000 distinct CDR3 sequences, roughly 29% of which appear only once. To note about this clonotype: Its specificity is unknown. This may arise from a read error, as a much more abundant clone is one base away.

Genomic DNA from bulk tumor acted as the template, and around 600 ng was loaded per sample. Multiple biopsies spaced far apart were taken from each primary tumor during surgery. Curative surgery was performed on patients who had untreated, newly diagnosed non-small cell lung cancer. Study findings and constraints: For the most part, the T-cell receptor beta clonotypes present at high frequency were distinct from one individual patient to the next.

This CDR3 has 15 residues. Looked up from germline, CDR1 is MDHEN and CDR2 is SYDVKM. Unmatched junction bases numbered 14, after V lost 4 bases and J lost 11 bases. The sequence came from a man in his forties with non-small cell lung cancer. V gene TRBV28 combines with J gene TRBJ1-1, with 9 bases matching TRBD1. Sequencing input: lung tumor tissue. CDR3 nucleotides: TGTGCCAGCAGTTCCGGGACAGGGCAGCTGTATACGGCTTTCTTT. Its protein product is CASSSGTGQLYTAFF.